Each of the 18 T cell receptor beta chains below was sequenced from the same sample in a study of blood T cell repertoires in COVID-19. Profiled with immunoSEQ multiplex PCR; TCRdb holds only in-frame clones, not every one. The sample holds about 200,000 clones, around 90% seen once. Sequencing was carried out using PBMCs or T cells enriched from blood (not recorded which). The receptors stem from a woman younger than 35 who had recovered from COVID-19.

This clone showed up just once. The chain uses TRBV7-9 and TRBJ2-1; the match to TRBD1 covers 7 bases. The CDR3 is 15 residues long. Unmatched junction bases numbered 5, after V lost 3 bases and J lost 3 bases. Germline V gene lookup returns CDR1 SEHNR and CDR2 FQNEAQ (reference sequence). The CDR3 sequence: CASSLRGGNYNEQFF. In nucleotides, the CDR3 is TGTGCCAGCAGCTTGAGAGGGGGCAACTACAATGAGCAGTTCTTC.

Here the CDR3 reads CASSLGIGRQIYEQYF. Written as DNA, the CDR3 is TGCGCCAGCAGCTTGGGCATTGGTCGACAGATCTACGAGCAGTACTTC. This chain joins TRBV5-1 and TRBJ2-7; D may be TRBD1 (5 bases). V was trimmed by 0 bases and J by 3 bases, leaving 16 bases between them. The germline V gene has CDR1 SGHRS and CDR2 YFSETQ. The CDR3 spans 16 residues.

The CDR3 loop is CASSRGQGNSPLHF. CDR3 bases: TGTGCCAGCAGCCGAGGGCAGGGGAATTCACCCCTCCACTTT. The chain couples TRBV7-3 to TRBJ1-6; a possible D gene is TRBD1 (6 bases). There are 14 residues in the CDR3. V was pared by 5 bases and J by 7 bases, with 12 bases between. Germline V gene sequence: CDR1 SGHTA, CDR2 FQGTGA.

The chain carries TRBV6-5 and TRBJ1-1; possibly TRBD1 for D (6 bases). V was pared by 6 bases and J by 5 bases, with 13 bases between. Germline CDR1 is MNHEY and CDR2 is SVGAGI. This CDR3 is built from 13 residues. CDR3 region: CASRPGESTEAFF. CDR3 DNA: TGTGCCAGCAGACCAGGGGAGAGTACTGAAGCTTTCTTT.

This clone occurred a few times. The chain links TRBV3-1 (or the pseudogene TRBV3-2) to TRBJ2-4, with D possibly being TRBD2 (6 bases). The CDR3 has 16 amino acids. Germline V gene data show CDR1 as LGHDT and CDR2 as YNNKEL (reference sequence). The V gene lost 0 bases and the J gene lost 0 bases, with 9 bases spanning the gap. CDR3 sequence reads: CASSQDMGGAKNIQYF. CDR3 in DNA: TGTGCCAGCAGCCAAGATATGGGGGGAGCCAAAAACATTCAGTACTTC.

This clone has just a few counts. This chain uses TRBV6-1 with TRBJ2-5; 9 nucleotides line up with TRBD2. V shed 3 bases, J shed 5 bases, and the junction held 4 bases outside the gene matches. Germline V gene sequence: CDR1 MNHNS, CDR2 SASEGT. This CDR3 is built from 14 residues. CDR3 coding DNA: TGTGCCAGCAGTGATGGGCGGGGGGGCGAGACCCAGTACTTC. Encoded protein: CASSDGRGGETQYF.

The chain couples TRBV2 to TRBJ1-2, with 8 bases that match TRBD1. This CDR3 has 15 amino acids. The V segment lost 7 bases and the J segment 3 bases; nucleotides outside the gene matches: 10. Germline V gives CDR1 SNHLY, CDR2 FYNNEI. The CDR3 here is CASTLQGVGDYGYTF. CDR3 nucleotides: TGTGCCAGCACGCTACAGGGGGTAGGTGACTATGGCTACACCTTC. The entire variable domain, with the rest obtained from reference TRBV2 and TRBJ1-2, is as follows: EPEVTQTPSHQVTQMGQEVILRCVPISNHLYFYWYRQILGQKVEFLVSFYNNEISEKSEIFDDQFSVERPDGSNFTLKIRSTKLEDSAMYFCASTLQGVGDYGYTFGSGTRLTVV.

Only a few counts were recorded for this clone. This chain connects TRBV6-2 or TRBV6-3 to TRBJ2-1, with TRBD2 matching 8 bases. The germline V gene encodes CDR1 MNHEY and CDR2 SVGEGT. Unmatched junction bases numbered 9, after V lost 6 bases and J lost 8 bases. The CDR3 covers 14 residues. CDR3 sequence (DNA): TGTGCCAGCAGCATCGGACTAGCAGCCGATGAGCAGTTCTTC. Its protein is CASSIGLAADEQFF.

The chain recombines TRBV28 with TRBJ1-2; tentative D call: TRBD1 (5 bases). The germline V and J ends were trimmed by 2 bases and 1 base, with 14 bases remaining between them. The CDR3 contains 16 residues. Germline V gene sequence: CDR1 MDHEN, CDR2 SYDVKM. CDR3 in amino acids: CASSLGAEGGNYGYTF. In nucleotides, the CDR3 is TGTGCCAGCAGTTTAGGGGCGGAGGGAGGTAACTATGGCTACACCTTC.

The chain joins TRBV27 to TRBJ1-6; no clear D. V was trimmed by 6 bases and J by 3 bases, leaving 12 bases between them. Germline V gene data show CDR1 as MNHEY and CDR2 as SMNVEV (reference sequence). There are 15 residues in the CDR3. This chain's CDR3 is CASSPTPYYNSPLHF. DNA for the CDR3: TGTGCCAGCAGCCCCACACCTTACTATAATTCACCCCTCCACTTT.

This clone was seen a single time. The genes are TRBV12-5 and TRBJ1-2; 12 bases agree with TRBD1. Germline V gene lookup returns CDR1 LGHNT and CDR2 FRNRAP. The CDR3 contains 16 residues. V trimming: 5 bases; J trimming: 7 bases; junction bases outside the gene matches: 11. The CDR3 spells CASGPQGQGARFGYTF. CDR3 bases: TGTGCTAGTGGTCCGCAGGGACAGGGGGCGAGGTTTGGCTACACCTTC.

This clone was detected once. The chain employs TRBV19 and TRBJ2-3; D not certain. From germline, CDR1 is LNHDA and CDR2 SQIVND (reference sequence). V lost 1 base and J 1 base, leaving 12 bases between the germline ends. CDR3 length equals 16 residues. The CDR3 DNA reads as TGTGCCAGTAGTATAGGGAATACGGGTGGCACAGATACGCAGTATTTT. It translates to CASSIGNTGGTDTQYF.

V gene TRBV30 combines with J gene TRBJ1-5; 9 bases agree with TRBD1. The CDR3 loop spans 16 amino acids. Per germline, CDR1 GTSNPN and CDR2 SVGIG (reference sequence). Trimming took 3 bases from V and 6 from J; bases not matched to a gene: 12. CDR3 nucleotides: TGTGCCTGGAGACCGGGACAGGGAGTCTCTCGTCAGCCCCAGCATTTT. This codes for CAWRPGQGVSRQPQHF.

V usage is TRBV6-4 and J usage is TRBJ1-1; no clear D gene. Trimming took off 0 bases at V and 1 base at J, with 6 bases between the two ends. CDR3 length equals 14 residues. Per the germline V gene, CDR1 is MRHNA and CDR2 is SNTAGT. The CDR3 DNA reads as TGTGCCAGCAGTGACTCGAGACAGAACACTGAAGCTTTCTTT. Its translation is CASSDSRQNTEAFF.

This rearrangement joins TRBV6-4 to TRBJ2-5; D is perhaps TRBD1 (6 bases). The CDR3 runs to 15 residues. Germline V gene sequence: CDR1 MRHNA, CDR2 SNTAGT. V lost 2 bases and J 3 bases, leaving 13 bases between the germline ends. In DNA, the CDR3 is TGTGCCAGCAGTGACACTAGAGGACAGAAAGAGACCCAGTACTTC. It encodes CASSDTRGQKETQYF.

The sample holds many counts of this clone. CDR3 sequence: CASSVEMRGANNEQFF. The CDR3 region has the DNA TGTGCCAGCAGCGTAGAGATGCGGGGGGCCAACAATGAGCAGTTCTTC. The chain recombines TRBV9 with TRBJ2-1, with 8 positions matching TRBD2. CDR3 size: 16 residues. Germline loops: CDR1 SGDLS, CDR2 YYNGEE. V lost 0 bases and J lost 5; bases outside the gene matches: 7.

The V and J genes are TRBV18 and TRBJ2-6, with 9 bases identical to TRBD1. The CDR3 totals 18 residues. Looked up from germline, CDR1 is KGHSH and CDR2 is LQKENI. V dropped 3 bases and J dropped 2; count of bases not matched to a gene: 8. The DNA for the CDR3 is TGTGCCAGCTCACCCTTACAGGGGGCAATCACTGGGGCCAACGTCCTGACTTTC. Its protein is CASSPLQGAITGANVLTF.

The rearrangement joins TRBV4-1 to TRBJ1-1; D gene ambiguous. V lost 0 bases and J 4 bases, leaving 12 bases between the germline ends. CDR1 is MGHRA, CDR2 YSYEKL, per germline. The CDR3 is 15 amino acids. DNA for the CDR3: TGCGCCAGCAGCCAAGAAAAGGTAGAGGGCACTGAAGCTTTCTTT. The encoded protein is CASSQEKVEGTEAFF.